This record covers a single T cell receptor (beta chain). The entry originates in a study of blood T cell repertoires in COVID-19. Background on the study: Researchers got acute and convalescent COVID-19 samples from the United States, Italy and Spain.

V was trimmed by 7 bases and J by 4 bases, leaving 11 bases between them. Germline V lookup: CDR1 MNHEY, CDR2 SVGAGI. This CDR3 has 13 amino acids. Some clones are missing from TCRdb's copy, which holds only in-frame ones; the method was immunoSEQ multiplex PCR. This sample has hundreds of thousands of clones, with roughly 90% found just once. In Seattle, patients joined the study during active infection and were tracked longitudinally. The rearrangement joins TRBV6-5 to TRBJ1-5, with a possible D match to TRBD1 (6 bases). The sequencing input was peripheral blood. The TCR originated in a woman aged 40 to 55 with COVID-19, enrolled during active disease. CDR3 sequence (DNA): TGTGCCAGCACCCCAGGGGCGAATCAGCCCCAGCATTTT. Its protein is CASTPGANQPQHF.